Below, 3 T cell receptor beta chains from the same sample are listed, as sequenced in a study of T cells after yellow fever vaccination. MiXCR, run by TCRdb on the 5' RACE reads, gives a single entry per CDR3 protein. The profile shows 620,000 or so distinct CDR3 sequences, 12% of them singletons. Sequences were derived from PBMCs, sampled on the day of the yellow fever booster vaccination. These receptors all stem from a man aged 25-40 years who received the YFV17D yellow fever vaccine.

The rearrangement joins TRBV5-4 to TRBJ2-2, with D hard to call. The CDR3 has 14 amino acids. The V end lost 1 base, the J end lost 6 bases, and 10 bases lay between the germline ends. Germline CDR1 SGHNT, CDR2 YYREEE (reference sequence). The CDR3 DNA follows: TGTGCCAGCAGCTTGAATGCAGGTTCCGGGGAGCTGTTTTTT. Its translation: CASSLNAGSGELFF. Full variable domain (outside the CDR3, taken from reference TRBV5-4 and TRBJ2-2): ETGVTQSPTHLIKTRGQQVTLRCSSQSGHNTVSWYQQALGQGPQFIFQYYREEENGRGNFPPRFSGLQFPNYSSELNVNALELDDSALYLCASSLNAGSGELFFGEGSRLTVL.

Points on this clonotype: The junction does not match germline at one end; this may be a read error. This chain connects TRBV10-3 to TRBJ2-5; D might be TRBD2 (6 bases). Germline V gives CDR1 ENHRY, CDR2 SYGVKD. The CDR3 runs 12 residues. The DNA for the CDR3 is TGTGCCATCAGTGAGTTCGGGGACTTCGGGCACTTC. This sequence encodes CAISEFGDFGHF.

The gene calls are TRBV21-1 and TRBJ2-3; no check of the table's D call, TRBD2, against the DNA was made. TRBV21-1 is labeled a pseudogene. This CDR3 region has 17 residues. This CDR3 reads CASSKKGLAARGDTQYF. The CDR3 DNA sequence: TGTGCCAGCAGCAAAAAGGGACTAGCGGCGCGCGGGGATACGCAGTATTTT.